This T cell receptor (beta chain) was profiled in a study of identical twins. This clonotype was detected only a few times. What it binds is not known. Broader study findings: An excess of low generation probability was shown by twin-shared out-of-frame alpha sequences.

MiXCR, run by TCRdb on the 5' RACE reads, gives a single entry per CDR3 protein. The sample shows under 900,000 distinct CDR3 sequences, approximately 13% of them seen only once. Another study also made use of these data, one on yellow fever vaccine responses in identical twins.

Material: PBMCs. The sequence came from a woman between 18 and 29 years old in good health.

The CDR3 protein is CASSGTSGGITDTQYF. For the CDR3, the DNA is TGTGCCAGCAGCGGGACTAGCGGGGGGATCACAGATACGCAGTATTTT. The chain carries TRBV9 and TRBJ2-3, with 14 positions matching TRBD2. J gave up 2 bases and V 3 bases, and 2 bases lay outside the gene matches. CDR1 SGDLS and CDR2 YYNGEE come from the germline V gene. This CDR3 has 16 residues.